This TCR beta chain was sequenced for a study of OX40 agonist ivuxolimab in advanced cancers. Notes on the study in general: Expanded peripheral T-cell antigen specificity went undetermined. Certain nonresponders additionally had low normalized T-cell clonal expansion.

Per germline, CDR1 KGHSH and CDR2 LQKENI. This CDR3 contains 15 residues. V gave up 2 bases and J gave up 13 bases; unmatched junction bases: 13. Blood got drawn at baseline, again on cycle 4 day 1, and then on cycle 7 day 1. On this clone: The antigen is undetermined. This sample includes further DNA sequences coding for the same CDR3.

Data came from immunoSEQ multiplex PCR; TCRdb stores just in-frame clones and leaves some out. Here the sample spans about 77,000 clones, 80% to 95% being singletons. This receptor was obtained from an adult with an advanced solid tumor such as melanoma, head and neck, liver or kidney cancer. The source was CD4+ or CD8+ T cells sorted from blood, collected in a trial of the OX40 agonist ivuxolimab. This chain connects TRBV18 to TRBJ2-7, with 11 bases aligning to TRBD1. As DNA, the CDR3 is TGTGCCAGCTCACCAGCTAGGGCGGACAGGGGGCGAAGTTACTTC. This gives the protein CASSPARADRGRSYF.